The 12 T cell receptor beta chains in this list originate from one sample, sequenced in a study of T cells after yellow fever vaccination. TCRdb called the 5' RACE reads again in MiXCR, with one record for every CDR3 protein. The sample has just over 300,000 distinct CDR3 sequences; approximately 3.8% are singletons. This material consisted of PBMCs, taken on the day of the yellow fever booster vaccination. These receptors were taken from a man aged 18 to 29 who received the YFV17D yellow fever vaccine.

V is TRBV28 and J is TRBJ2-3; no clear D. Germline V gene data show CDR1 as MDHEN and CDR2 as SYDVKM. V was clipped by 3 bases and J by 7 bases, with 5 bases between them. The CDR3 sequence is 11 residues long. The CDR3 coding sequence is TGTGCCAGCAGTTTTGGGAATACGCAGTATTTT. Amino acids: CASSFGNTQYF.

This clonotype was counted at least ten times. V and J are TRBV18 and TRBJ2-5; the D is unclear. Deletions cut 2 bases from V and 13 bases from J, with 11 bases between. Germline V gene data show CDR1 as KGHSH and CDR2 as LQKENI. There are 11 residues in the CDR3. The CDR3 sequence is CASSPGVLAYF. CDR3 DNA: TGTGCCAGCTCACCAGGGGTACTTGCGTACTTC.

This clonotype was seen more than once but under ten times. The chain combines TRBV4-3 with TRBJ1-6; 7 bases agree with TRBD1. The germline CDR1 and CDR2 sequences are LGHNA and YSLEER. This CDR3 has 15 amino acids. Losses at the gene ends were 1 base for V and 18 bases for J; bases not matched to a gene: 15. The CDR3 nucleotides are TGCGCCAGCAGCCAAGGGGGGCAGGGGGATCAGGTACGCCACTTT. Protein sequence: CASSQGGQGDQVRHF.

This clonotype came up many times. The CDR3 DNA is TGTGCCAGCAGCCTGGGGGCCTACGAGCAGTACTTC. The encoded protein is CASSLGAYEQYF. This chain links TRBV7-2 with TRBJ2-7; D is possibly TRBD1 or TRBD2 (5 bases each). CDR3 length equals 12 residues. From germline, CDR1 is SGHTA and CDR2 FQGNSA. V gave up 5 bases and J gave up 2 bases, with 7 bases separating them.

This clonotype appeared many times. J is TRBJ1-1 and V is TRBV20-1, with D possibly TRBD1 on 5 matching bases. The CDR3 is made up of 14 amino acids. Germline-derived CDR1 and CDR2 are DFQATT and SNEGSKA (reference sequence). V was pared by 5 bases and J by 2 bases, with 15 bases between. The CDR3 sequence is CSASGTQGNTEAFF. In DNA form, the CDR3 reads TGCAGTGCTTCCGGGACCCAGGGAAACACTGAAGCTTTCTTT.

The chain is built from TRBV12-3 or TRBV12-4 and TRBJ2-7, with 10 bases matching TRBD1. The CDR3 runs 15 residues. The junction had 2 bases not matched to a gene; V was cut back by 3 bases and J by 0 bases. CDR3 coding DNA: TGTGCCAGCAGTTTTGGACAGGGGGGCTCCTACGAGCAGTACGTC. Translated, it gives CASSFGQGGSYEQYV.

This clonotype was counted a few times. This chain joins TRBV7-2 and TRBJ2-1; 14 bases line up with TRBD2. CDR1 is SGHTA and CDR2 is FQGNSA in the germline V gene. This CDR3 is 14 amino acids long. V trimming: 6 bases; J trimming: 8 bases; junction bases outside the gene matches: 3. The CDR3 nucleotides are TGTGCCAGCAGGAGGGGACTAGCGGGGGATGAGCAGTTCTTC. Translation: CASRRGLAGDEQFF. Based on the CDR3 plus reference TRBV7-2 and TRBJ2-1, the full variable domain is GAGVSQSPSNKVTEKGKDVELRCDPISGHTALYWYRQSLGQGLEFLIYFQGNSAPDKSGLPSDRFSAERTGGSVSTLTIQRTQQEDSAVYLCASRRGLAGDEQFFGPGTRLTVL.

The genes are TRBV12-3 or TRBV12-4 and TRBJ2-5; D possibly corresponds to TRBD2 (6 bases). This CDR3 has 14 amino acids. V was shortened by 6 bases and J by 2 bases, with 13 bases between the two germline ends. The CDR3 here is CASRTRGTQETQYF. The DNA of the CDR3 is TGTGCCAGCAGAACCCGGGGGACTCAAGAGACCCAGTACTTC.

In its sample, this clonotype was seen many times. The chain couples TRBV6-2 or TRBV6-3 to TRBJ2-7; 8 bases match TRBD2. Germline CDR1 is MNHEY and CDR2 is SVGEGT. The CDR3 is 16 amino acids. After removal of 6 bases from V and 0 bases from J, the junction contained 10 bases not matched to a gene. The CDR3 sequence is CASSHIGGGSSYEQYF. In nucleotides, the CDR3 is TGTGCCAGCAGCCATATCGGGGGGGGGAGCTCCTACGAGCAGTACTTC.

The CDR3 region is CASGEGRQKNTEAFF. The DNA for the CDR3 is TGCGCCAGCGGAGAAGGGAGGCAGAAGAACACTGAAGCTTTCTTT. The chain couples TRBV5-1 to TRBJ1-1; D ambiguous. V was clipped by 7 bases and J by 1 base, with 17 bases between them. This CDR3 has 15 amino acids. Germline lookup yields CDR1 SGHRS and CDR2 YFSETQ.

This clonotype was seen at least ten times. The J gene is TRBJ2-5, the V gene TRBV7-2; either TRBD1 or TRBD2 may supply D (6 bases each). There are 15 residues in the CDR3. Per germline, CDR1 SGHTA and CDR2 FQGNSA. Trimming pared 1 base from V and 4 bases from J, leaving 13 bases between. For the CDR3, the DNA is TGTGCCAGCAGCTTAGGGGGGGCTGCGGGAGAGACCCAGTACTTC. Residues: CASSLGGAAGETQYF.

This clonotype was observed at least ten times. The V call is TRBV7-9, the J call TRBJ2-7; D perhaps matches TRBD2 (6 bases). CDR1 SEHNR and CDR2 FQNEAQ come from the germline V gene (reference sequence). The V gene lost 5 bases and the J gene lost 0 bases, with 14 bases spanning the gap. The CDR3 has 15 amino acids. CDR3 nucleotides: TGTGCCAGCAGCCCCCCTGGGGGGTTCTCCTACGAGCAGTACTTC. Its protein is CASSPPGGFSYEQYF.